Listed here are 7 T cell receptor beta chains from one sample, sequenced in a study of OX40 agonist ivuxolimab in advanced cancers. Only in-frame clones appear in the TCRdb table, and some are missing; sequencing was by immunoSEQ multiplex PCR. The sample has 60,000 to 65,000 clones, about 89% seen once; the top ten hold roughly 5.1%. Here the sequenced sample was CD4+ or CD8+ T cells sorted from blood, taken in a trial of the OX40 agonist ivuxolimab. Receptors originate from an adult with an advanced solid tumor such as melanoma, head and neck, liver or kidney cancer.

The chain joins TRBV5-1 to TRBJ2-1; D ambiguous. V was pared by 4 bases and J by 2 bases, with 7 bases between. Germline V gives CDR1 SGHRS, CDR2 YFSETQ. CDR3 length: 13 residues. CDR3 region: CASSPDTYNEQFF. The CDR3 DNA reads TGCGCCAGCAGCCCCGACACCTACAATGAGCAGTTCTTC.

V is TRBV11-2 and J is TRBJ2-1; 11 bases are shared with TRBD2. The CDR3 consists of 17 residues. CDR1 is SGHAT, CDR2 FQNNGV, per germline. V trimming: 6 bases; J trimming: 0 bases; junction bases outside the gene matches: 7. The CDR3 is CASSWTSGSSSYNEQFF. CDR3 DNA: TGTGCCAGCAGTTGGACTAGCGGGTCCAGCTCCTACAATGAGCAGTTCTTC.

The J gene is TRBJ2-5, the V gene TRBV10-3, with no clear D. CDR3 length equals 14 residues. Per the germline V gene, CDR1 is ENHRY and CDR2 is SYGVKD. Trimming took off 10 bases at V and 2 bases at J, with 17 bases between the two ends. CDR3 DNA: TGTGCCACCGAGGCCTCTACCACGCAAGAGACCCAGTACTTC. Protein: CATEASTTQETQYF.

With respect to this clone: Other DNA sequences in the same sample also yield this CDR3. The chain carries TRBV6-5 and TRBJ2-3, with 7 bases matching TRBD2. The CDR3 has 15 amino acids. Trimming took 3 bases from V and 0 from J; bases not matched to a gene: 3. CDR1 is MNHEY, CDR2 SVGAGI, per germline. CDR3 region: CASSYWGGSTDTQYF. CDR3 in DNA: TGTGCCAGCAGTTATTGGGGGGGAAGCACAGATACGCAGTATTTT.

This chain links TRBV5-1 with TRBJ2-1, with D possibly matching TRBD2 (5 bases). V was clipped by 0 bases and J by 2 bases, with 12 bases between them. Per germline, CDR1 SGHRS and CDR2 YFSETQ. The CDR3 is made up of 16 amino acids. CDR3 sequence: CASSLAVGVPYNEQFF. The CDR3 DNA reads as TGCGCCAGCAGCTTGGCTGTGGGAGTCCCCTACAATGAGCAGTTCTTC.

The chain carries TRBV2 and TRBJ2-2, with 9 bases fitting TRBD2. Germline CDR1 SNHLY, CDR2 FYNNEI. This CDR3 spans 15 amino acids. The V gene end was trimmed by 2 bases and the J gene end by 6 bases; junction bases not matched to a gene: 4. The CDR3 DNA reads TGTGCCAGCAGTGAAATGGCGGGAGGGCCCGGGGAGCTGTTTTTT. Amino acids: CASSEMAGGPGELFF.

CDR3 protein: CASSLRVGAYEQYF. As DNA, the CDR3 is TGTGCCAGCAGCCTAAGAGTAGGGGCCTACGAGCAGTACTTC. This chain uses TRBV7-6 with TRBJ2-7; a possible D gene is TRBD1 (5 bases). Germline V gives CDR1 SGHVS, CDR2 FNYEAQ. The V end lost 5 bases, the J end lost 2 bases, and 13 bases lay between the germline ends. This CDR3 comprises 14 residues.